This T cell receptor (beta chain) was retrieved from a study of blood T cells in healthy people across ages (dated by TCRdb to 2015 to 2017). Context from the whole study: In model experiments, template switching captured roughly one uniquely barcoded TCR beta cDNA molecule for every two T cells. The study measured age-related changes in TCR beta repertoire diversity using deep sequencing normalized with unique cDNA molecular identifiers. Four age groups were formed from the donors: young (average approximately 15 years), middle-aged (just under 40), aged (about 68) and long-lived (more than 75). To avoid experimental bias, donors of different ages were randomly spread across the sequencing lanes. The study analyzed two additional independent replicas of 1 million unique cDNA reads from the same blood draw for two donors, one aged 18 to 30 and one aged 80 or older.

Libraries were made using 5' RACE. Sequencing took place on an Illumina HiSeq 2500. A second PCR of about 6 to 12 cycles was performed with a sample-barcoded 5' primer and a J-beta primer mix. Each TCR beta cDNA molecule received a unique molecular identifier from a template-switch 5' adaptor carrying 12 random nucleotides. Each sample yielded at least 2.5 million CDR3-containing paired-end reads. First-strand cDNA synthesis was performed from all RNA using the Mint cDNA synthesis kit, with priming by a TRBC-specific oligonucleotide. After uracil-DNA glycosylase treatment, a first 18-cycle PCR used universal primers M1SS and BC2_uni_R on all cDNA. In the paper's pipeline: For normalization, 1 million high-quality reads, each with a distinct molecular identifier, were randomly selected from each sample. Instead of being binned into consensus sequences, reads that shared molecular identifiers were thrown out. MiTCR, set to a Q25 quality threshold and the strictest error-elimination algorithm, was used for CDR3 identification, clonotype clustering and error correction. Lower-bound total TCR beta diversity was estimated with a nonparametric unseen species model using Euler transformation. TCRdb trimmed public reads at Q25 via fastp, called clones via MiXCR and kept in-frame beta chains. Rows with one shared CDR3 protein collapse into an entry with the most common genes and DNA. TCRdb's processing, not the authors' own work, is the source of the V and J calls. In this sample the table shows about 2 million distinct CDR3 sequences, just under 50% of which occur a single time. The ten biggest clones cover over 2% of the sample.

The CDR3 numbers 14 residues from cysteine through phenylalanine. Of the read, only the CDR3 DNA is kept; its 42 bases are in frame from base 1. From the germline V gene, CDR1 is SQVTM and CDR2 is ANQGSEA. V ends up 3 bases short and J 2 bases short, with an unmatched junction base count of 4. General conclusions and limits of the study: Estimates of total diversity based on one million sequenced T cells were regarded as lower bounds and as underestimates. Observed TCR beta diversity correlated strongly with the percentage of naive T cells measured by flow cytometry. Compared with the aged group, the long-lived group had more naive CD4+ T cells, fewer expanded clones and increased TCR diversity, a pattern suggesting age selection. Because donor CMV infection status was unknown, age-related changes in expanded clonotypes were potentially confounded. Bulk unsorted PBMC profiling prevented conclusive comparison of naive and antigen-experienced compartments. Observed TCR beta diversity per million T cells fell roughly linearly with age, and a significant reduction was already apparent by age about 43.

This clonotype was detected ten times or more. Its antigen remains unidentified. Per-nucleotide qualities are absent, and no much larger clonotype sits a single base away. Systemically healthy Caucasian individuals from Russia, 39 in total and aged about 6 to 95 years, were included as donors. Approximately 9.7 milliliters of peripheral blood were drawn from each donor into EDTA-treated Vacutainer tubes. PBMCs were isolated by Ficoll-Paque density-gradient centrifugation, with at least 7 million obtained per sample. Total RNA was extracted from PBMCs with Trizol reagent, with at least 5.5 micrograms obtained per sample. The percentages of naive CD45RAhigh/CD27high T cells were determined by flow cytometry on a PBMC aliquot from every donor.

The V and J genes are TRBV29-1 and TRBJ1-2, with 9 central nucleotides matching TRBD1. Sequencing input: blood. The clonotype originates from a middle-aged woman in good health. CDR3 region: CSVEGQGGNYGYTF. The sequenced DNA is TGCAGCGTTGAGGGACAGGGAGGCAACTATGGCTACACCTTC.